This T cell receptor beta chain was found in a study of cytomegalovirus exposure and HLA in healthy donors. Sampled while nominally healthy, donors likely had unrecorded immune exposures. This clone was counted between two and nine times. The antigen remains undetermined. The PCR had 60 Vbeta and 13 Jbeta primers. Generated by immunoSEQ multiplex PCR, the TCRdb table keeps only in-frame clones and is missing some. The table shows around 120,000 clones, with 65% occurring only once. Regarding the study as a whole: A list of around 160 TCR beta chains associated with cytomegalovirus was given.

Germline loops: CDR1 MNHNS, CDR2 SASEGT. This CDR3 contains 15 residues. Trimming took 5 bases from V and 3 from J, leaving 16 bases between them. The V and J genes are TRBV6-1 and TRBJ1-1, with a weak D call TRBD1 (6 bases). Sequencing input: PBMCs. This TCR derives from a man aged 25-40 years in good health and CMV-seropositive. Here the CDR3 DNA reads TGTGCCAGCAGTCGAAGGGACAAGAAGTACACTGAAGCTTTCTTT. The encoded protein is CASSRRDKKYTEAFF.